This T cell receptor (beta chain) was identified in a study of post-analysis software for immune sequencing data. The study, taken as a whole, reports: Four or five TRBV segments, TRBV5-6, TRBV5-1 and TRBV20-1 among them, were found more frequent in patients than controls. Significantly lower normalized Chao1 diversity was seen in multiple sclerosis patients than in controls. Those samples that were prepared in the same batch co-clustered strongly by F measure.

Points on this clonotype: Its antigen is unknown.

The authors incorporated unique molecular identifiers into the TCR beta cDNA libraries. One entry per CDR3 protein results from TCRdb running MiXCR on the PCR reads. The table lists roughly 410,000 distinct CDR3 sequences, roughly 38% of them singletons. The V gene end was trimmed by 5 bases and the J gene end by 3 bases; junction bases not matched to a gene: 8. From germline, CDR1 is MNHEY and CDR2 SVGAGI. CDR3 length: 15 amino acids. This receptor was taken from a girl aged 5-17 years with multiple sclerosis. The sample taken for sequencing was blood. J is TRBJ1-2 and V is TRBV6-5; 8 nucleotides agree with TRBD1. The CDR3 loop reads CASSPTGQGDYGYTF. The CDR3 DNA follows: TGTGCCAGCAGTCCAACCGGACAGGGTGACTATGGCTACACCTTC.